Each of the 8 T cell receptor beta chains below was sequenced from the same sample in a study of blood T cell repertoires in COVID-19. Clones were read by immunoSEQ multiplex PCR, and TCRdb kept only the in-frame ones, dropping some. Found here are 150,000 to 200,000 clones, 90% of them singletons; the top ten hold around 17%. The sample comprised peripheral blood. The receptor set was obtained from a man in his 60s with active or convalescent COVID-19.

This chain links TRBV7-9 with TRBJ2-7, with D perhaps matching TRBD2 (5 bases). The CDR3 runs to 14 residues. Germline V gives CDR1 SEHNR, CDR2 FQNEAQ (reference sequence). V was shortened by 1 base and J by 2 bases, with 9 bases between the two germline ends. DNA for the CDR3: TGTGCCAGCAGCTTAGGACTATCCCCCTACGAGCAGTACTTC. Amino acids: CASSLGLSPYEQYF.

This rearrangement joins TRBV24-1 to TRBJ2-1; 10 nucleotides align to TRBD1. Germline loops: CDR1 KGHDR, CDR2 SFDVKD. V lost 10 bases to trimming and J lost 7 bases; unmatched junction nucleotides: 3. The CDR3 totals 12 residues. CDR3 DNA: TGTGCCACGGGACAGGGGAGGAATGAGCAGTTCTTC. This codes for CATGQGRNEQFF.

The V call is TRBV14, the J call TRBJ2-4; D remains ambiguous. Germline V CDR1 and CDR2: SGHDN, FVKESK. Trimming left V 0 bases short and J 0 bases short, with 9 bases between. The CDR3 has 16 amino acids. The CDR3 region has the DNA TGTGCCAGCAGCCAAGATTCGAGTGTAGCCAAAAACATTCAGTACTTC. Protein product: CASSQDSSVAKNIQYF.

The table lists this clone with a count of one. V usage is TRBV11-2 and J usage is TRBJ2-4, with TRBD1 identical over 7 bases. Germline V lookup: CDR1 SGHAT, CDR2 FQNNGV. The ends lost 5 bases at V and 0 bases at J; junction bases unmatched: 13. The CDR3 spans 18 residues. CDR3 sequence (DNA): TGTGCCAGCAGCCAAATCCAAGGGACAGCTCAAGCCAAAAACATTCAGTACTTC. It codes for CASSQIQGTAQAKNIQYF.

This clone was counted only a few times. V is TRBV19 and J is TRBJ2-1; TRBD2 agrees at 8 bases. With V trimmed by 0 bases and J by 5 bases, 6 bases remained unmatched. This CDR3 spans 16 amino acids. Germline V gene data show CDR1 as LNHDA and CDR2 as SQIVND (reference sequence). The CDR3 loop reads CASSIEASGRNNEQFF. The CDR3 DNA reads TGTGCCAGTAGTATAGAGGCTAGCGGGCGGAACAATGAGCAGTTCTTC.

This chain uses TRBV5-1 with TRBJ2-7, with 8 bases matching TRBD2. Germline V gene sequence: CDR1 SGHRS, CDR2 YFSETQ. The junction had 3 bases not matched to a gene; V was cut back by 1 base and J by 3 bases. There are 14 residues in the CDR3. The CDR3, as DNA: TGCGCCAGCAGCTTGACTAGCGGAAACTACGAGCAGTACTTC. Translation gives CASSLTSGNYEQYF. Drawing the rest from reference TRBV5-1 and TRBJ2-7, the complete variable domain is KAGVTQTPRYLIKTRGQQVTLSCSPISGHRSVSWYQQTPGQGLQFLFEYFSETQRNKGNFPGRFSGRQFSNSRSEMNVSTLELGDSALYLCASSLTSGNYEQYFGPGTRLTVT.

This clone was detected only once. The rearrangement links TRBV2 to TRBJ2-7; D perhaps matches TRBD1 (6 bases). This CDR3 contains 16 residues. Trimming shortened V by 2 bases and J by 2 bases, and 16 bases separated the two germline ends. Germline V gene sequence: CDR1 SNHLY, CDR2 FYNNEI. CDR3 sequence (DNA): TGTGCCAGCAGTGAACGTTTCGGACAGCGAACCTACGAGCAGTACTTC. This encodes CASSERFGQRTYEQYF.

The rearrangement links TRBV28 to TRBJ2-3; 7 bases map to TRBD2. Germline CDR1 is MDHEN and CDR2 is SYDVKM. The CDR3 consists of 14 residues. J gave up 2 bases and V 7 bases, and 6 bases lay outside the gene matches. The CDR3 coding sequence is TGTGCCAGCACCGGTCGGGGGGTCACAGATACGCAGTATTTT. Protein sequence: CASTGRGVTDTQYF.